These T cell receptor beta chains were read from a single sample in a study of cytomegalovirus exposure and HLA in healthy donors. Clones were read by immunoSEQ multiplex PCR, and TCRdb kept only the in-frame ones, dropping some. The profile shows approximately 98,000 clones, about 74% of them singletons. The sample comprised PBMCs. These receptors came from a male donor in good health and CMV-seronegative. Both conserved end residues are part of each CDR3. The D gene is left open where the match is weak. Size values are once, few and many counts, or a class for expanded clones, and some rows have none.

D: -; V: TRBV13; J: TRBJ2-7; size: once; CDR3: CASARNALVYEQYF; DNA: TGTGCCAGCGCTCGAAACGCACTAGTGTACGAGCAGTACTTC
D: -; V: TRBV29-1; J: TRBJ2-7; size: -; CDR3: CSVEDRFEGSYEQYF; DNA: TGCAGCGTTGAAGATAGGTTCGAGGGCTCCTACGAGCAGTACTTC
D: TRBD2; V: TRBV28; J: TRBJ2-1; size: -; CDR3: CASSPPGLAGGLYNEQFF; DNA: TGTGCCAGCAGCCCTCCGGGACTAGCGGGAGGGCTATACAATGAGCAGTTCTTC
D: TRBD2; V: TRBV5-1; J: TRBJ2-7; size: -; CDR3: CASSLRQREGSYEQYF; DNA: TGCGCCAGCAGCTTACGCCAGCGGGAGGGCTCCTACGAGCAGTACTTC
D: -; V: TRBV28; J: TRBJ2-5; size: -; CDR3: CASRHDRQETQYF; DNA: TGTGCCAGCAGACACGACAGGCAAGAGACCCAGTACTTC
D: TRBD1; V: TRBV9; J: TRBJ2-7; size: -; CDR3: CASSVALRGPLYF; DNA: TGTGCCAGCAGCGTAGCCCTCAGGGGGCCTCTGTACTTC
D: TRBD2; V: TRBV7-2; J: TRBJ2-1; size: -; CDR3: CASSGGVGNEQFF; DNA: TGTGCCAGCAGCGGGGGGGTCGGCAATGAGCAGTTCTTC
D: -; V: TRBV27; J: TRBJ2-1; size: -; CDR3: CASSPNFAPGQFF; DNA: TGTGCCAGCAGTCCCAATTTTGCGCCTGGGCAGTTCTTC
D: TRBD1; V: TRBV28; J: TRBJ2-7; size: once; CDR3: CASSLHGTGTYEQYF; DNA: TGTGCCAGCAGTCTCCACGGGACAGGAACCTACGAGCAGTACTTC
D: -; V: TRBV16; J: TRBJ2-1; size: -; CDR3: CASSQSLMAGLTLNEQFF; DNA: TGTGCCAGCAGCCAATCCCTGATGGCGGGCCTCACCTTAAATGAGCAGTTCTTC
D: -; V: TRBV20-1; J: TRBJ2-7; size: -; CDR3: CSTNFGYEQYF; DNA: TGCAGTACCAACTTCGGGTACGAGCAGTACTTC
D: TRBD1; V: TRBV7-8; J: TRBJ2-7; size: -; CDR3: CASSTRQGARGYF; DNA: TGTGCCAGCAGCACCAGACAGGGGGCGAGAGGGTACTTC
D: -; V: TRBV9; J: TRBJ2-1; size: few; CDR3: CASSVAPAGWGYEQFF; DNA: TGTGCCAGCAGCGTAGCCCCGGCGGGATGGGGCTATGAGCAGTTCTTC
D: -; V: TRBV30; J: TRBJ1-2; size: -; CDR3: CACHQRGNYGYTF; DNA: TGTGCCTGCCACCAACGGGGTAACTATGGCTACACCTTC
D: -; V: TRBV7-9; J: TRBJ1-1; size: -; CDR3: CASSRGTRDTEAFF; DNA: TGTGCCAGCAGCCGAGGGACAAGGGACACTGAAGCTTTCTTT
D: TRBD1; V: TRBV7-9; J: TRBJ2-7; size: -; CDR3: CASSLTTGFLVYEQYF; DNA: TGTGCCAGCAGCTTGACGACAGGGTTTTTAGTCTACGAGCAGTACTTC
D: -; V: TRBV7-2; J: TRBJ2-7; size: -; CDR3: CASSSIYEQYF; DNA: TGTGCCAGCAGCTCCATCTACGAGCAGTACTTC
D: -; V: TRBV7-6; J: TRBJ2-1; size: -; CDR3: CASSFSSYNEQFF; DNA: TGTGCCAGCAGTTTTAGCTCCTACAATGAGCAGTTCTTC
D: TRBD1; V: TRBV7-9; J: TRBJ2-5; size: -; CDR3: CASSFGQGRETQYF; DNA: TGTGCCAGCAGCTTTGGACAGGGACGAGAGACCCAGTACTTC
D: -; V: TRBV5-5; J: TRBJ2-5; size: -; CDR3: CASSLDRVETQYF; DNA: TGTGCCAGCAGCTTGGACAGGGTTGAGACCCAGTACTTC
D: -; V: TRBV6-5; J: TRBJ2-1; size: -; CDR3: CASSYRFAGTYNEQFF; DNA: TGTGCCAGCAGTTACCGGTTCGCGGGGACCTACAATGAGCAGTTCTTC
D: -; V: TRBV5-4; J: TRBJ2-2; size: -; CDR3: CASSAKTGNTGELFF; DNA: TGTGCCAGCAGCGCAAAGACAGGGAACACCGGGGAGCTGTTTTTT
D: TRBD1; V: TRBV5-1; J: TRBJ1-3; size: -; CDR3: CASSSAGTASGNTIYF; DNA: TGCGCCAGCAGCTCGGCAGGGACAGCTTCTGGAAACACCATATATTTT
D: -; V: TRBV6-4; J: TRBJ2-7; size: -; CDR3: CASSEGYGGDEQYF; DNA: TGTGCCAGCAGTGAAGGGTATGGCGGGGACGAGCAGTACTTC
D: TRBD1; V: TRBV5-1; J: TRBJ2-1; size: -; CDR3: CASSSTTGFNEQFF; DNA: TGCGCCAGCAGCTCAACGACAGGGTTCAATGAGCAGTTCTTC